Listed here are 8 T cell receptor beta chains from one sample, sequenced in a study of post-analysis software for immune sequencing data (dated by TCRdb to 2013 to 2016). Results the study describes overall, beyond this receptor: Patients showed significantly higher frequencies than controls for about 5 TRBV segments, among them TRBV5-6, TRBV5-1 and TRBV20-1.

Their antigens remain unidentified. The receptor library was made with PCR. The run used an Illumina HiSeq 2500. To reduce PCR and sequencing biases, unique molecular identifiers were built into the TCR beta cDNA libraries. Using fastp trimming at Q25 and MiXCR clonotype assembly, TCRdb reanalyzed the public sequencing data and kept in-frame beta chains. Records with the same CDR3 protein are collapsed into one entry carrying the most frequent genes and DNA. Across this sample there are approximately 730,000 distinct CDR3 sequences, with 30% seen only once. Of the sample, under 0.7% is held by the ten largest clones. The specimen sequenced was blood. These receptors all come from a girl aged 10 to 17 with multiple sclerosis.

This chain joins TRBV7-8 and TRBJ1-3, with D perhaps TRBD1 (6 bases). V was cut by 0 bases and J by 4 bases, with 10 bases left in between. There are 15 residues in the CDR3. Per germline, CDR1 SGHVS and CDR2 FQNEAQ. The CDR3: CASSLASRGGNTIYF. Written as DNA, the CDR3 is TGTGCCAGCAGCTTAGCGTCCAGGGGAGGAAACACCATATATTTT. The full variable domain, its missing parts supplied by reference TRBV7-8 and TRBJ1-3, is GAGVSQSPRYKVAKRGQDVALRCDPISGHVSLFWYQQALGQGPEFLTYFQNEAQLDKSGLPSDRFFAERPEGSVSTLKIQRTQQEDSAVYLCASSLASRGGNTIYFGEGSWLTVV.

The chain combines TRBV5-6 with TRBJ2-5, with TRBD1 matching over 8 bases. Gene TRBJ2-7 matches the end of the DNA better, so the J call may be wrong. Germline V gives CDR1 SGHDT, CDR2 YYEEEE. This CDR3 spans 14 amino acids. The CDR3 DNA sequence: TGTGCCAGCAGCCGGACAGGGATCCTTGACGAGCAGTACTTC. Its protein product is CASSRTGILDEQYF.

The genes are TRBV10-3 and TRBJ1-4; D is undetermined. CDR3 size: 15 residues. Germline-derived CDR1 and CDR2 are ENHRY and SYGVKD. V was pared by 3 bases and J by 0 bases, with 8 bases between. This CDR3 reads CAISETGATNEKLFF. As DNA, the CDR3 is TGTGCCATCAGTGAAACCGGTGCAACTAATGAAAAACTGTTTTTT.

This clonotype was counted between two and nine times. The rearrangement links TRBV11-3 to TRBJ1-1; TRBD1 might be the D (5 bases). The CDR3 extends over 13 amino acids. V lost 4 bases and J 4 bases, leaving 10 bases between the germline ends. Per germline, CDR1 SGHNT and CDR2 YENEEA. The CDR3 loop reads CASSYDSITEAFF. Here the CDR3 DNA reads TGTGCCAGCAGCTATGACAGTATCACTGAAGCTTTCTTT.

This clonotype has a handful of counts. This chain links TRBV6-5 with TRBJ2-4; tentative D call: TRBD1 (5 bases). CDR1 MNHEY and CDR2 SVGAGI come from the germline V gene. This CDR3 has 13 amino acids. With 5 bases removed from V and 5 bases from J, the gap between germline ends came to 10 bases. In nucleotides, the CDR3 is TGTGCCAGCAGTAGGGGTACGGAAAACATTCAGTACTTC. Amino acid sequence: CASSRGTENIQYF.

The rearrangement uses TRBV15 and TRBJ2-2; 8 nucleotides line up with TRBD1. Germline loops: CDR1 LNHNV, CDR2 YYDKDF (reference sequence). The J segment lost 7 bases and the V segment lost 0 bases, leaving 4 bases of the junction unmatched. The CDR3 is made up of 15 amino acids. CDR3 in DNA: TGTGCCACCAGCAGAGACAGGGGGCAAAGCGGGGAGCTGTTTTTT. Translation gives CATSRDRGQSGELFF.

The table lists this clonotype with many counts. This chain links TRBV29-1 with TRBJ1-2, with 9 bases aligning to TRBD1. Germline V CDR1 and CDR2: SQVTM, ANQGSEA. With V trimmed by 4 bases and J by 3 bases, 0 bases remained unmatched. The CDR3 is 12 residues long. The CDR3 protein is CSVGQGDYGYTF. CDR3 coding DNA: TGCAGCGTTGGACAGGGGGACTATGGCTACACCTTC.

The rearrangement links TRBV3-1 to TRBJ2-7, with unresolved D. Trimming removed 2 bases from V and 0 bases from J, with 8 bases in between. The germline V gene encodes CDR1 LGHDT and CDR2 YNNKEL (reference sequence). The CDR3 is made up of 14 amino acids. The CDR3 DNA is TGTGCCAGCAGCCAATCCCTGAGCTCCTACGAGCAGTACTTC. Residues: CASSQSLSSYEQYF.